This T cell receptor beta chain was sequenced during a study of T cells expressing NK-cell markers. Following a re-call of the 5' RACE reads, TCRdb has one entry per CDR3 protein and lacks DNA. This listing includes about 150,000 distinct CDR3 sequences. The CDR3 extends over 15 amino acids. The germline V gene has CDR1 SGHAT and CDR2 FQNNGV. Material for sequencing was blood T cells: a sorted CD56 or NKG2C T cell subset, CD4+ or CD8+ T cells, or bulk PBMC T cells (not recorded which). The V gene is TRBV11-2, the J gene TRBJ1-3. The origin of this receptor is a woman aged 45-60 years in good health. CDR3 residues: CASSLVMSSGNTIYF.